Sequencing of this TCR beta chain was carried out in a study of T cell repertoires in cytomegalovirus infection. About the research overall: Based on public TCR beta signatures, there were indications of CMV infection and of a matching HLA type.

Findings of the study overall: Dominating the ex vivo response were TCR beta clonotypes that were CMV-specific and HLA-C-restricted.

Notes on this clonotype: Its specificity is unknown.

TCRdb re-derived calls from the reads in MiXCR, one entry per CDR3 protein. The repertoire includes hundreds of thousands of distinct CDR3 sequences, about 9.2% of them detected once, and approximately 2.4% sits in the top ten. Germline CDR1 reads SNHLY; CDR2 reads FYNNEI. The V and J ends lost 3 bases and 4 bases respectively, with 7 bases between them. The CDR3 totals 13 residues. The receptor's source is a human donor in good health (CMV status not recorded). Some clones in this sample may be carry-over from other donors' samples. The V call is TRBV2, the J call TRBJ2-1, with no clear D. Sequencing was carried out using PBMCs. CDR3 sequence (DNA): TGTGCCAGCAGTGATGAAGAATACAATGAGCAGTTCTTC. Protein: CASSDEEYNEQFF.